One sample yielded the 22 T cell receptor beta chains listed below, sequenced in a study of shared clonotypes between healthy human individuals. The method was immunoSEQ multiplex PCR; TCRdb's version includes in-frame clones alone and lacks a portion of them. The table lists about 1 million clones, 65% to 75% of them singletons. Sequencing was carried out using memory CD4+ T cells sorted from blood. Subset described: CD45RA-negative fraction. The receptors here all came from a man younger than 35 in good health.

This clone appeared a single time. The CDR3 protein is CSVDPRDSNYGYTF. CDR3 DNA sequence: TGCAGCGTTGACCCCCGGGACAGCAACTATGGCTACACCTTC. This sequence joins TRBV29-1 and TRBJ1-2; 7 nucleotides agree with TRBD1. The CDR3 runs 14 residues. Trimming at V came to 3 bases and at J to 2 bases, leaving 6 bases not matched to a gene. Germline CDR1 reads SQVTM; CDR2 reads ANQGSEA.

This rearrangement joins TRBV28 to TRBJ2-2, with D perhaps matching TRBD1 (5 bases). The CDR3 is made up of 17 amino acids. V shed 3 bases and J shed 4 bases, with 18 bases lying between them. The V gene's germline CDR1 is MDHEN and CDR2 SYDVKM. Written as DNA, the CDR3 is TGTGCCAGCAGTTTTCATTTGCAGGGTTTGGGCACCGGGGAGCTGTTTTTT. It encodes CASSFHLQGLGTGELFF.

This clone was detected once. The rearrangement uses TRBV5-4 and TRBJ1-2; TRBD1 aligns across 8 bases. Germline values: CDR1 SGHNT, CDR2 YYREEE (reference sequence). This CDR3 region has 14 residues. The junction had 9 bases not matched to a gene; V was cut back by 5 bases and J by 6 bases. CDR3 nucleotides: TGTGCCAGCAGACCCCGGGACAGGAGCGATGGCTACACCTTC. Translating gives CASRPRDRSDGYTF. Using reference TRBV5-4 and TRBJ1-2 for the parts outside the CDR3, the full variable domain is ETGVTQSPTHLIKTRGQQVTLRCSSQSGHNTVSWYQQALGQGPQFIFQYYREEENGRGNFPPRFSGLQFPNYSSELNVNALELDDSALYLCASRPRDRSDGYTFGSGTRLTVV.

J is TRBJ2-7 and V is TRBV16; D may be TRBD1 (5 bases). V was cut by 4 bases and J by 3 bases, with 19 bases left in between. The CDR3 contains 16 residues. Germline V gives CDR1 KGHSY, CDR2 FQNENV. CDR3 sequence: CASSLSVTGSVYEQYF. The CDR3 nucleotides are TGTGCCAGCAGCCTAAGCGTTACAGGAAGTGTCTACGAGCAGTACTTC.

The chain employs TRBV30 and TRBJ1-1; 7 bases line up with TRBD1. Losses at the gene ends were 5 bases for V and 0 bases for J; bases not matched to a gene: 9. CDR3 size: 15 residues. The germline CDR1 and CDR2 sequences are GTSNPN and SVGIG (reference sequence). Here the CDR3 DNA reads TGTGCCTGGGATAAGGGACAGTCCATGAACACTGAAGCTTTCTTT. Translated, it gives CAWDKGQSMNTEAFF.

The V and J genes are TRBV7-8 and TRBJ1-3; TRBD1 might be the D (5 bases). Germline CDR1 and CDR2: SGHVS and FQNEAQ. The V and J ends lost 3 bases and 3 bases respectively, with 12 bases between them. This CDR3 region has 15 residues. The CDR3 here is CASSFDSLYGNTIYF. Written as DNA, the CDR3 is TGTGCCAGCAGCTTCGACAGTCTTTATGGAAACACCATATATTTT.

The rearrangement uses TRBV28 and TRBJ1-1; D ambiguous. This CDR3 spans 13 amino acids. V shed 5 bases and J shed 0 bases, with 7 bases lying between them. From germline, CDR1 is MDHEN and CDR2 SYDVKM. CDR3 DNA: TGTGCCAGCAGTCCCTATTTGAACACTGAAGCTTTCTTT. Its protein product is CASSPYLNTEAFF.

The chain is built from TRBV5-6 and TRBJ1-2; possible D gene TRBD1, 5 bases. The CDR3 is made up of 13 amino acids. The V and J ends lost 0 bases and 8 bases respectively, with 11 bases between them. Germline loops: CDR1 SGHDT, CDR2 YYEEEE. The chain's CDR3 is CASSLGQGWGYTF. The CDR3 DNA follows: TGTGCCAGCAGCTTGGGGCAGGGCTGGGGCTACACCTTC. Full variable domain (outside the CDR3, taken from reference TRBV5-6 and TRBJ1-2): DAGVTQSPTHLIKTRGQQVTLRCSPKSGHDTVSWYQQALGQGPQFIFQYYEEEERQRGNFPDRFSGHQFPNYSSELNVNALLLGDSALYLCASSLGQGWGYTFGSGTRLTVV.

This clone came up a few times. The chain couples TRBV6-1 to TRBJ2-7, with D tentatively TRBD2 (5 bases). Germline lookup yields CDR1 MNHNS and CDR2 SASEGT. The CDR3 consists of 14 residues. V dropped 7 bases and J dropped 3 bases, with 16 bases sitting between them. Here the CDR3 DNA reads TGTGCCAGCACAGTTGGAGGAAGGAACTACGAGCAGTACTTC. This gives the protein CASTVGGRNYEQYF.

J is TRBJ2-7 and V is TRBV30; D is uncertain. This CDR3 spans 11 amino acids. Trimming took off 5 bases at V and 6 bases at J, with 11 bases between the two ends. Per germline, CDR1 GTSNPN and CDR2 SVGIG (reference sequence). In DNA form, the CDR3 reads TGTGCCTGGGGGCGTCTACCCGAGCAGTACTTC. Protein sequence: CAWGRLPEQYF.

This clone was counted only a few times. This chain joins TRBV18 and TRBJ2-1; the D call may be TRBD1 or TRBD2 (5 bases each). This CDR3 is 13 amino acids long. The germline CDR1 and CDR2 sequences are KGHSH and LQKENI. V lost 3 bases to trimming and J lost 8 bases, with 11 bases between them. Written as DNA, the CDR3 is TGTGCCAGCTCACCGGTTAGGGACGATGAGCAGTTCTTC. Translated: CASSPVRDDEQFF. The complete variable domain, with remaining parts taken from reference TRBV18 and TRBJ2-1, reads NAGVMQNPRHLVRRRGQEARLRCSPMKGHSHVYWYRQLPEEGLKFMVYLQKENIIDESGMPKERFSAEFPKEGPSILRIQQVVRGDSAAYFCASSPVRDDEQFFGPGTRLTVL.

The chain has TRBV5-6 and TRBJ1-4; TRBD1 matches 9 bases. The CDR3 spans 16 residues. Germline CDR1 is SGHDT and CDR2 is YYEEEE. Trimming cost V 0 bases and J 7 bases; bases outside gene matches: 7. CDR3 sequence reads: CASSLDRGRMGEKLFF. CDR3 DNA: TGTGCCAGCAGCTTGGACAGGGGGCGCATGGGTGAAAAACTGTTTTTT.

The chain couples TRBV5-1 to TRBJ2-7; 8 nucleotides align to TRBD2. The CDR3 has 14 amino acids. Germline CDR1 reads SGHRS; CDR2 reads YFSETQ. V lost 1 base to trimming and J lost 7 bases; unmatched junction nucleotides: 7. The CDR3 sequence: CASSLTAGAWEQYF. Here the CDR3 DNA reads TGCGCCAGCAGCTTGACAGCGGGGGCATGGGAGCAGTACTTC.

The gene calls are TRBV5-1 and TRBJ1-2; 7 bases agree with TRBD1. CDR1 is SGHRS, CDR2 YFSETQ, per germline. The CDR3 has 16 amino acids. The V and J ends lost 0 bases and 4 bases, in that order; junction bases with no gene match: 9. CDR3: CASSLGDRASGYGYTF. CDR3 DNA: TGCGCCAGCAGCTTGGGTGACAGGGCTAGCGGCTATGGCTACACCTTC.

The J gene is TRBJ2-2, the V gene TRBV6-1; 7 positions match TRBD2. Looked up from germline, CDR1 is MNHNS and CDR2 is SASEGT. This CDR3 spans 15 amino acids. The J segment lost 5 bases and the V segment lost 8 bases, leaving 11 bases of the junction unmatched. The CDR3 protein is CASRRGEARTGELFF. CDR3 coding DNA: TGTGCCAGCCGCCGGGGGGAAGCGCGTACCGGGGAGCTGTTTTTT.

This clone came up a few times. The J gene is TRBJ2-6, the V gene TRBV2; no clear D. The CDR3 totals 19 residues. Trimming took off 2 bases at V and 0 bases at J, with 17 bases between the two ends. Germline V gene data show CDR1 as SNHLY and CDR2 as FYNNEI. CDR3 DNA: TGTGCCAGCAGTGAAATCCCTGCGGCAGTCAGCTCTGGGGCCAACGTCCTGACTTTC. Encoded protein: CASSEIPAAVSSGANVLTF.

The rearrangement uses TRBV6-4 and TRBJ2-2; D is unresolved. Trimming took 10 bases from V and 3 from J, leaving 12 bases between them. Looked up from germline, CDR1 is MRHNA and CDR2 is SNTAGT. The CDR3 has 13 amino acids. The CDR3 spells CATSMEYTGELFF. CDR3 coding DNA: TGTGCCACCTCAATGGAGTACACCGGGGAGCTGTTTTTT.

The chain combines TRBV2 with TRBJ1-5, with D possibly matching TRBD1 (6 bases). Germline V gives CDR1 SNHLY, CDR2 FYNNEI. Trimming cost V 4 bases and J 4 bases, with 17 bases left between them. This CDR3 region has 16 residues. The CDR3 DNA sequence: TGTGCCAGCAGTGGGGGCGGTGGCCAGGGGAATCAGCCCCAGCATTTT. This codes for CASSGGGGQGNQPQHF.

This clone has just one count. The chain's CDR3 is CASTPLAGAMEQYF. The CDR3 bases are TGTGCCAGCACCCCGCTAGCGGGAGCCATGGAGCAGTACTTC. The V and J genes are TRBV7-9 and TRBJ2-7; 10 bases align to TRBD2. This CDR3 spans 14 amino acids. J was trimmed by 7 bases and V by 7 bases; bases with no gene match: 10. Germline V gene data show CDR1 as SEHNR and CDR2 as FQNEAQ (reference sequence).

The chain employs TRBV27 and TRBJ2-7; 9 bases line up with TRBD1. The CDR3 is 15 amino acids. V shed 5 bases and J 3 bases; nucleotides not matched to a gene: 8. CDR1 MNHEY and CDR2 SMNVEV come from the germline V gene (reference sequence). In DNA, the CDR3 is TGTGCCAGCAGTCGTCTAGGGACAGGGCTCTACGAGCAGTACTTC. Translated, it gives CASSRLGTGLYEQYF.

As for this clone: The sample holds other DNA sequences that translate to the same CDR3. The chain joins TRBV28 to TRBJ1-5; TRBD1 aligns across 8 bases. The length of the CDR3 is 15 residues. CDR1 is MDHEN, CDR2 SYDVKM, per germline. Germline trimming cut 4 bases from V and 2 bases from J; bases unmatched to any gene: 4. CDR3 residues: CASSSGQGGNQPQHF. Written as DNA, the CDR3 is TGTGCCAGCAGTTCTGGACAGGGAGGCAATCAGCCCCAGCATTTT.

Only one count was recorded for this clone. The J gene is TRBJ2-3, the V gene TRBV20-1; D gene ambiguous. This CDR3 comprises 11 residues. The germline CDR1 and CDR2 sequences are DFQATT and SNEGSKA (reference sequence). V was shortened by 4 bases and J by 6 bases, with 8 bases between the two germline ends. The CDR3 DNA is TGCAGTGCTAAACGGGTCGATACGCAGTATTTT. Translating it yields CSAKRVDTQYF.